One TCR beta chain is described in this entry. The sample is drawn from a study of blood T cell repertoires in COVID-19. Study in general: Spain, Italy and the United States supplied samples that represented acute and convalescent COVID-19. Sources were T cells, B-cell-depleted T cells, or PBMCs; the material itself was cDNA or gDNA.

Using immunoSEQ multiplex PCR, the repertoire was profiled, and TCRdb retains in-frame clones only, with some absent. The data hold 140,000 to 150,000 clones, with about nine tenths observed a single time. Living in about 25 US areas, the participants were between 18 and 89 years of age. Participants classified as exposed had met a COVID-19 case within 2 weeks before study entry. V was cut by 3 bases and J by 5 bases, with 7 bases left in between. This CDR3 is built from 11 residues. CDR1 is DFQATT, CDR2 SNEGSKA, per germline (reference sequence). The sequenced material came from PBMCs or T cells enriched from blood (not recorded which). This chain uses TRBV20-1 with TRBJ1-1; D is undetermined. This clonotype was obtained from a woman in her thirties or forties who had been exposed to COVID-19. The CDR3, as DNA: TGCAGTGCTAGTACGGGAACTGAAGCTTTCTTT. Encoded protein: CSASTGTEAFF.